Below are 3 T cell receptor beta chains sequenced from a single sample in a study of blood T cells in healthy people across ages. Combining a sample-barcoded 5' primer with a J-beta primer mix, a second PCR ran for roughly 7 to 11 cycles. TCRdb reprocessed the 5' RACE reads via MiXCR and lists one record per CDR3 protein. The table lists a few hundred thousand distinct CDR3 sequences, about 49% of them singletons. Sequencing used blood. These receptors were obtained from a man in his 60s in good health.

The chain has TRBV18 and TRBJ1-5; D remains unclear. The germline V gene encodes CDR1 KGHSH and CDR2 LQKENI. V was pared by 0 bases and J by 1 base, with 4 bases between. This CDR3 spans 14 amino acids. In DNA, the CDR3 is TGTGCCAGCTCACCACCGTCGAGCAATCAGCCCCAGCATTTT. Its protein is CASSPPSSNQPQHF.

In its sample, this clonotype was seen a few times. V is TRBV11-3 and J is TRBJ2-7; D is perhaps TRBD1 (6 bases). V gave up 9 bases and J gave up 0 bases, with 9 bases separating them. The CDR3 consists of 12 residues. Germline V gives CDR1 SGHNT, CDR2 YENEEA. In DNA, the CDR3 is TGTGCCAGTGGGGACAACTCCTACGAGCAGTACTTC. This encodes CASGDNSYEQYF.

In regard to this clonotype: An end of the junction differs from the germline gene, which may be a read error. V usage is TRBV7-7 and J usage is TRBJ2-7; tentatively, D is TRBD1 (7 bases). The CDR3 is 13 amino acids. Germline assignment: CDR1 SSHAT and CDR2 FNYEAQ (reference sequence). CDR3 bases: TGTGCTAGCAGCGCTCAGGGGGGCTACGAGCAGTACTTC. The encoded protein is CASSAQGGYEQYF.